This is a list of T cell receptor beta chains from one sample in a study of cytomegalovirus exposure and HLA in healthy donors. The method was immunoSEQ multiplex PCR; TCRdb's version includes in-frame clones alone and lacks a portion of them. The table includes 110,000 to 150,000 clones, approximately 83% detected once. The sample comprised PBMCs. These receptors were taken from a woman in her thirties or forties in good health and CMV-seronegative. Each CDR3 is given without its conserved first and last residue. Fields, in order: J gene, V gene, clone size, CDR3 protein. Only some rows state a clone size, as once, few, many or a class for expanded clones.

TRBJ2-3,TRBV6-1,few,ASSGTGTDTQY
TRBJ1-6,TRBV11-2,NA,ASSLSRRGGESPLH
TRBJ1-5,TRBV11-2,NA,ASSFHSNQPQH
TRBJ1-2,TRBV5-1,NA,ASSPQGQGAYGYT
TRBJ2-5,TRBV6-5,NA,ASSYGLRGGRETQY
TRBJ1-1,TRBV28,NA,VSITEMNTEAF
TRBJ2-1,TRBV5-4,NA,ASSLPSGNHHNEQF
TRBJ1-1,TRBV18,NA,ASSQTGMNTEAF
TRBJ1-5,TRBV27,NA,ASSLVFVPGVRGQPQH
TRBJ2-7,TRBV5-1,NA,ASSWGVGGTSYEQY
TRBJ1-1,TRBV5-1,NA,ASSLAAGAGEAF
TRBJ1-1,TRBV27,NA,ASTGDKREAF
TRBJ2-2,TRBV5-1,NA,ASSLVGQGANTGELF
TRBJ1-2,TRBV6-5,NA,ASSYSIWGVSYGYT
TRBJ1-1,TRBV28,NA,ASSPWGGMNTEAF
TRBJ2-7,TRBV11-2,NA,ASSFRSGPGQGHYEQY
TRBJ2-5,TRBV6-4,NA,ASSDSAGNIETQY
TRBJ1-1,TRBV6-4,NA,ASSDFEDTEAF
TRBJ2-2,TRBV5-1,NA,ASSLAVTGELF
TRBJ1-2,TRBV29-1,NA,SVESGSGYGYT
TRBJ1-1,TRBV6-4,NA,ASSDIPERRTEAF
TRBJ2-5,TRBV6-6,once,ASSYSPGQGQETQY
TRBJ2-2,TRBV6-4,NA,ASSDRGTNTGELF
TRBJ2-7,TRBV5-1,NA,ASSLEGGSSHYEQY
TRBJ1-6,TRBV7-9,once,ASSLVQSSPLH
TRBJ1-2,TRBV19,NA,ASSMSQAANYGYT
TRBJ1-2,TRBV18,NA,ASSPGQGDGYT
TRBJ2-3,TRBV11-2,NA,ASSLGSSGQY
TRBJ1-2,TRBV5-1,NA,ASSPPVANYGYT
TRBJ2-3,TRBV19,few,ASSINRRDTQY
TRBJ2-1,TRBV19,NA,ASNSYNEQF
TRBJ1-5,TRBV15,NA,ATQLIGQLNQPQH
TRBJ2-7,TRBV7-9,NA,AKEGSSYEQY
TRBJ2-7,TRBV4-1,NA,ASSQPGTYEQY
TRBJ2-3,TRBV14,NA,ASSSPRTGFTDTQY
TRBJ2-7,TRBV18,NA,ASSPPGRVSSYEQY
TRBJ1-5,TRBV7-9,NA,ASSLSGRGTYSNQPQH
TRBJ2-1,TRBV19,NA,ASRTGLYADEQF
TRBJ1-2,TRBV5-1,NA,ASSPGQGGGYGYT
TRBJ1-3,TRBV10-3,NA,AISELPSTNSGNTIY
TRBJ2-5,TRBV5-1,NA,ASRARGGAGETQY
TRBJ2-5,TRBV5-8,NA,ASSLRQSGETQY
TRBJ2-5,TRBV5-6,NA,ASSYWGPPSQETQY
TRBJ2-3,TRBV30,NA,AWSVSLATQY
TRBJ2-1,TRBV9,NA,ASTHGGGYNEQF
NA,TRBV7-9,NA,ASSTRVLKDEQY
TRBJ2-3,TRBV12-5,NA,ASGPGTGTDTQY
TRBJ2-2,TRBV2,NA,ASSWETTGELF
TRBJ2-1,TRBV28,NA,ASRGGSGGSYNEQF
TRBJ1-1,TRBV18,once,ASSPPRTGGTEAF
TRBJ1-1,TRBV18,NA,ASSPSSIPEGTEAF
TRBJ1-5,TRBV19,NA,ASSPDYSNQPQH
TRBJ1-5,TRBV5-1,NA,ASSQGAGNQPQH
TRBJ2-7,TRBV6-1,NA,ASSEGRQGIYEQY
TRBJ1-4,TRBV14,NA,ASSHQGLGELF
TRBJ2-1,TRBV18,NA,ASSRALAGGPGNEQF